This T cell receptor (beta chain) was obtained from a study of blood T cell repertoires in COVID-19. Whole-study context: Acute-phase and convalescent COVID-19 samples originated in the United States, Italy and Spain.

The ends lost 4 bases at V and 4 bases at J; junction bases unmatched: 5. CDR1 is MNHEY, CDR2 SMNVEV, per germline (reference sequence). CDR3 length: 14 amino acids. TCRdb's table, derived via immunoSEQ multiplex PCR, lists solely in-frame clones and lacks some. The sample shows tens of thousands of clones, roughly four fifths of them seen only once. The clonotype comes from a man between 60 and 75 years old with acute or convalescent COVID-19. The source material was peripheral blood. The chain has TRBV27 and TRBJ2-7; 9 nucleotides line up with TRBD2. The CDR3 coding sequence is TGTGCCAGCAGTTCCCGTCTAGCGGGGTACGAGCAGTACTTC. It encodes CASSSRLAGYEQYF.